This is a list of T cell receptor beta chains from one sample in a study of T-cell reconstitution after alpha-beta-depleted transplantation in children. One entry per CDR3 protein, called by TCRdb with MiXCR from the PCR reads. The table records a few hundred thousand distinct CDR3 sequences, 9.7% of them present only once. Specimen: PBMCs from the stem cell graft donor, collected from the stem cell graft. These receptors were collected from a human donor who donated a stem cell graft to a child with SCID. Both conserved end residues are part of each CDR3. A D gene is named only where the DNA matches it firmly. A clone size is listed for some rows: how often the clone was seen (once, few, many), or a class if it is expanded.

clone size,CDR3 length,D gene,V gene,J gene,CDR3 protein,CDR3 DNA
few,20,-,TRBV11-1,TRBJ1-1,CASSSRGDGGLKVSDTEAFF,TGTGCCAGCAGCTCGAGAGGAGACGGGGGACTCAAGGTGTCGGACACTGAAGCTTTCTTT
-,16,-,TRBV5-1,TRBJ1-6,CASSLGARGLGSPLHF,TGCGCCAGCAGCTTGGGGGCCAGGGGCTTGGGGTCACCCCTCCACTTT
many,14,-,TRBV28,TRBJ2-5,CASSLEAYQETQYF,TGTGCCAGCAGTTTAGAAGCGTACCAAGAGACCCAGTACTTC
many,12,-,TRBV20-1,TRBJ2-5,CSAQQESETQYF,TGCAGTGCCCAACAGGAATCAGAGACCCAGTACTTC
many,14,-,TRBV12-3/TRBV12-4,TRBJ2-3,CASLGGAGTDTQYF,TGTGCCAGTCTGGGGGGGGCCGGCACAGATACGCAGTATTTT
many,15,TRBD2,TRBV7-9,TRBJ2-3,CASSLKRGSTDTQYF,TGTGCCAGCAGCTTAAAGCGGGGGAGCACAGATACGCAGTATTTT
-,19,-,TRBV24-1,TRBJ2-6,CATSMGRAEGGSGANVLTF,TGTGCCACCAGTATGGGACGAGCAGAGGGGGGATCTGGGGCCAACGTCCTGACTTTC
many,15,-,TRBV20-1,TRBJ2-3,CSARDIGRGTDTQYF,TGCAGTGCTAGAGATATCGGGCGGGGCACAGATACGCAGTATTTT
many,16,TRBD2,TRBV5-1,TRBJ2-1,CASSGGTSSRYNEQFF,TGCGCCAGCAGCGGGGGGACTAGCTCCAGGTACAATGAGCAGTTCTTC
many,15,-,TRBV16,TRBJ1-4,CASSQTGRGREKLFF,TGTGCCAGCAGCCAAACTGGTCGAGGGAGAGAAAAACTGTTTTTT
many,15,TRBD1,TRBV15,TRBJ1-1,CATSSPGQRNTEAFF,TGTGCCACCAGCTCCCCGGGACAGCGGAACACTGAAGCTTTCTTT
many,14,-,TRBV24-1,TRBJ2-4,CATSDSGMKNIQYF,TGTGCCACCAGTGACTCAGGGATGAAAAACATTCAGTACTTC
many,14,-,TRBV15,TRBJ1-2,CATSSRTANYGYTF,TGTGCCACCAGCAGTCGAACAGCTAACTATGGCTACACCTTC
many,13,TRBD1,TRBV20-1,TRBJ2-5,CSAPTGEGETQYF,TGCAGTGCCCCAACAGGGGAAGGAGAGACCCAGTACTTC
-,16,-,TRBV5-1,TRBJ2-7,CASSLGSGSRDDEQYF,TGCGCCAGCAGCTTGGGGTCGGGTTCCAGGGATGACGAGCAGTACTTC
-,14,-,TRBV9,TRBJ1-1,CASSPSLGGTEAFF,TGTGCCAGCAGCCCTTCGCTCGGGGGCACTGAAGCTTTCTTT
many,14,-,TRBV12-3/TRBV12-4,TRBJ2-2,CASSSSGLVRELFF,TGTGCCAGCAGTTCCTCGGGACTTGTCCGGGAGCTGTTTTTT
many,11,-,TRBV29-1,TRBJ2-1,CSVPDYNEQFF,TGCAGCGTTCCCGATTACAATGAGCAGTTCTTC
many,15,TRBD2,TRBV7-2,TRBJ2-5,CASSQTGTSKETQYF,TGTGCCAGCAGCCAAACCGGGACTAGCAAAGAGACCCAGTACTTC
many,13,TRBD2,TRBV7-2,TRBJ2-1,CASSPGLGNEQFF,TGTGCCAGCAGCCCGGGACTAGGGAATGAGCAGTTCTTC
many,15,TRBD1,TRBV19,TRBJ1-3,CASSEDRPTGNTIYF,TGTGCCAGTAGCGAGGACAGGCCCACTGGAAACACCATATATTTT
many,16,-,TRBV5-1,TRBJ1-5,CASSPGSGNFNQPQHF,TGCGCCAGCAGCCCAGGGTCGGGTAACTTCAATCAGCCCCAGCATTTT
few,15,-,TRBV6-1,TRBJ2-7,CASSQPLGGRYEQYF,TGTGCCAGCAGTCAGCCTTTGGGGGGCCGATACGAGCAGTACTTC
many,16,TRBD1,TRBV5-1,TRBJ2-3,CASSLQGAFHTDTQYF,TGCGCCAGCAGCCTACAGGGGGCCTTTCACACAGATACGCAGTATTTT
many,16,-,TRBV18,TRBJ1-2,CASSPPNGGGGYGYTF,TGTGCCAGCTCACCACCGAATGGGGGCGGAGGTTATGGCTACACCTTC
many,13,TRBD1,TRBV5-1,TRBJ1-1,CASSPRGLTEAFF,TGCGCCAGCAGCCCAAGGGGGCTCACTGAAGCTTTCTTT
many,16,-,TRBV4-1,TRBJ1-1,CASSQEVAPPNTEAFF,TGCGCCAGCAGCCAAGAGGTTGCGCCCCCGAACACTGAAGCTTTCTTT
many,15,-,TRBV5-1,TRBJ2-6,CASSLSQPGANVLTF,TGCGCCAGCAGCTTATCGCAGCCCGGGGCCAACGTCCTGACTTTC
many,18,TRBD1,TRBV27,TRBJ2-3,CASSFRVRGTGSTDTQYF,TGTGCCAGCAGTTTCCGCGTCCGGGGGACAGGGAGCACAGATACGCAGTATTTT
many,12,-,TRBV20-1,TRBJ1-2,CSASQGNYGYTF,TGCAGTGCGTCTCAGGGGAACTATGGCTACACCTTC
many,15,-,TRBV7-6,TRBJ2-5,CASSLAADYQETQYF,TGTGCCAGCAGCTTAGCGGCTGACTACCAAGAGACCCAGTACTTC
few,15,-,TRBV7-2,TRBJ2-3,CASSTASTSTDTQYF,TGTGCCAGCAGCACAGCCTCCACTAGCACAGATACGCAGTATTTT
many,17,-,TRBV12-5,TRBJ2-1,CASGLGGRAGANNEQFF,TGTGCTAGTGGTTTGGGAGGACGGGCCGGGGCCAACAATGAGCAGTTCTTC
-,11,-,TRBV7-3,TRBJ2-5,CASSLSPRSYF,TGTGCCAGCAGCTTAAGCCCCCGATCGTACTTC
many,14,TRBD1,TRBV5-1,TRBJ1-1,CASTGTGRNTEAFF,TGCGCCAGCACGGGGACAGGGCGGAACACTGAAGCTTTCTTT
many,15,TRBD1,TRBV5-5,TRBJ1-5,CASSRDSGINQPQHF,TGTGCCAGCAGCCGGGACAGTGGGATCAATCAGCCCCAGCATTTT
many,15,-,TRBV5-1,TRBJ1-6,CASSEGGSYNSPLHF,TGCGCCAGCAGTGAGGGTGGCTCCTATAATTCACCCCTCCACTTT
many,15,-,TRBV5-1,TRBJ1-6,CASSFSREWNSPLHF,TGCGCCAGCAGCTTCAGCAGGGAATGGAATTCACCCCTCCACTTT
many,14,TRBD2,TRBV27,TRBJ2-1,CASSRGGTHNEQFF,TGTGCCAGCAGCCGCGGGGGGACCCACAATGAGCAGTTCTTC
many,14,-,TRBV5-1,TRBJ1-2,CASSPKQANYGYTF,TGCGCCAGCTCACCTAAACAGGCGAACTATGGCTACACCTTC
-,15,-,TRBV28,TRBJ1-1,CASSPMDGGGTEAFF,TGTGCCAGCAGTCCCATGGACGGGGGGGGCACTGAAGCTTTCTTT
-,18,-,TRBV5-1,TRBJ1-1,CASSLVAGLLPLNTEAFF,TGCGCCAGCAGCTTGGTCGCAGGGTTATTACCGTTGAACACTGAAGCTTTCTTT
many,14,-,TRBV2,TRBJ2-2,CASSVLENTGELFF,TGTGCCAGCAGTGTCCTAGAGAACACCGGGGAGCTGTTTTTT
many,15,TRBD2,TRBV5-1,TRBJ2-1,CASSSRGGDYNEQFF,TGCGCCAGTTCCTCTCGGGGGGGGGACTACAATGAGCAGTTCTTC
many,15,TRBD2,TRBV10-2,TRBJ2-1,CASSEGRGGLHEQFF,TGCGCCAGCAGTGAGGGGCGGGGGGGCCTCCATGAGCAGTTCTTC
many,15,TRBD1,TRBV12-3/TRBV12-4,TRBJ2-2,CASRRQGANTGELFF,TGTGCCAGCAGGCGACAGGGGGCCAACACCGGGGAGCTGTTTTTT
many,17,TRBD2,TRBV12-3/TRBV12-4,TRBJ2-3,CASSPRTSGGAEDTQYF,TGTGCCAGCAGTCCTCGGACTAGCGGGGGGGCGGAAGATACGCAGTATTTT
many,13,TRBD1,TRBV20-1,TRBJ2-7,CSARTGGYYEQYF,TGCAGTGCCCGGACAGGGGGGTACTACGAGCAGTACTTC